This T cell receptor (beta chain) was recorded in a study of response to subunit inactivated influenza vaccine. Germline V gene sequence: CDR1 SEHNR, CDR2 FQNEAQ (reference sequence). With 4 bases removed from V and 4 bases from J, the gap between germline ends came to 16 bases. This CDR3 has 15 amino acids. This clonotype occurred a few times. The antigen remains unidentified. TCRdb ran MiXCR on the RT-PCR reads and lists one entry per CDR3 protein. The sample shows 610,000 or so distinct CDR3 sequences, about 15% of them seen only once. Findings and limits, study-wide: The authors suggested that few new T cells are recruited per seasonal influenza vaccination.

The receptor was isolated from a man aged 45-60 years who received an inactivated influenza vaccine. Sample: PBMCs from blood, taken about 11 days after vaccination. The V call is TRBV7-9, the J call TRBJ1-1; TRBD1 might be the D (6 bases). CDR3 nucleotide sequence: TGTGCCAGCAGCTCTACCCCCCAGGGGCGCACTGAAGCTTTCTTT. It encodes CASSSTPQGRTEAFF.